This T cell receptor beta chain was captured in a study of T cell repertoires in cytomegalovirus infection (dated by TCRdb to the late 2010s). The study in broad terms: The peptide stimulations were aimed at well-studied HLA-B-restricted epitopes as well as recently identified HLA-C-restricted CMV epitopes, whose presentation resists viral immunomodulation. Donor HLA type was relevant to the analysis, as public TCR beta signatures indicated carriage of CMV infection together with the matching HLA type. Here is what the overall study found, with its caveats: Carriers of CMV infection plus the relevant HLA type were discriminated by the cumulative frequency of public TCR beta family members in the study cohort and in an independent 352-donor cohort. The ex vivo response was dominated by HLA-C-restricted CMV-specific TCR beta clonotypes, which also provided the single most frequent clonotype in two of eight donors.

This sample's treatment or condition label indicates: in vitro stimulation with specific CMV peptide epitopes to enrich CMV-specific T cells. The CDR3 measures 14 amino acids from cysteine to phenylalanine. Left in the record is the CDR3 DNA by itself, 42 bases read in frame from the first base. At the junction V is shortened by 4 bases and J by 0 bases, with 7 bases in between. Reading the germline V gene gives CDR1 MGHDK and CDR2 SYGVNS. Instrument used: Illumina HiSeq 1500. TCRdb reprocessed the public reads (quality trimming at Q25 with fastp, clone calling with MiXCR) and kept in-frame beta chains. CDR3 protein sequences are deduplicated, and each keeps its most common genes and DNA. The sample contains about 900,000 distinct CDR3 sequences, 25% to 40% of them found a single time. 10% to 15% of the sample belongs to the ten largest clones. Note on this clonotype: No antigen is known for it. There are no base qualities to consult, and no much larger clone falls within one base.

Rearrangement joined TRBV25-1 to TRBJ1-3, with TRBD1 tentatively as D gene (5 bases match). The specimen comprised cultured CD8+ T cells from PBMCs, sampled from culture after CMV antigen stimulation. This sequence was found in a human donor in good health (CMV status not recorded). Some clones in this sample may be carry-over from other donors' samples. The nucleotide sequence is given as TGTGCCAGCAGTGTGGGGGACTCTGGAAACACCATATATTTT. This sequence encodes CASSVGDSGNTIYF.